The 31 T cell receptor beta chains below come from one sample, sequenced in a study of blood T cell repertoires in COVID-19. TCRdb keeps only in-frame clones here, not all; method: immunoSEQ multiplex PCR. The repertoire consists of 100,000 or so clones, with about nine tenths occurring once and the leading ten covering about 1.9%. What was sequenced was peripheral blood. These receptors were obtained from a man between 50 and 59 years old with active COVID-19.

This clone was seen only once. The chain carries TRBV3-1 (or the pseudogene TRBV3-2) and TRBJ1-1; D might be TRBD1 (5 bases). Per the germline V gene, CDR1 is LGHDT and CDR2 is YNNKEL (reference sequence). The CDR3 has 15 amino acids. V lost 2 bases to trimming and J lost 7 bases, with 17 bases between them. The CDR3 region is CASSQLWGVNGEAFF. CDR3 coding DNA: TGTGCCAGCAGCCAATTATGGGGGGTGAACGGTGAAGCTTTCTTT.

The genes are TRBV10-3 and TRBJ1-4; 7 bases fit TRBD1. The CDR3 has 15 amino acids. Germline loops: CDR1 ENHRY, CDR2 SYGVKD. J lost 2 bases, V lost 4 bases, and 4 bases had no gene match. The CDR3 DNA reads TGTGCCATCAGTGCTGACAGGGACACTAATGAAAAACTGTTTTTT. Its protein is CAISADRDTNEKLFF.

The rearrangement joins TRBV11-2 to TRBJ2-2; possible D gene TRBD1, 6 bases. The CDR3 sequence is 15 residues long. Trimming removed 5 bases at V and 4 bases at J, with 14 bases between. Germline CDR1 is SGHAT and CDR2 is FQNNGV. The CDR3 DNA sequence: TGTGCCAGCAGCCCCGACAGGTGGCTCACCGGGGAGCTGTTTTTT. Residues: CASSPDRWLTGELFF.

This chain uses TRBV6-5 with TRBJ1-2, with D hard to call. The CDR3 has 14 amino acids. V lost 5 bases to trimming and J lost 4 bases, with 14 bases between them. Germline V gene lookup returns CDR1 MNHEY and CDR2 SVGAGI. CDR3 nucleotides: TGTGCCAGCAGTCGTGACGGACTTGCCTATGGCTACACCTTC. Amino acids: CASSRDGLAYGYTF.

The chain is built from TRBV2 and TRBJ1-4; 9 bases fit TRBD1. Germline V gene sequence: CDR1 SNHLY, CDR2 FYNNEI. With V trimmed by 10 bases and J by 8 bases, 14 bases remained unmatched. The CDR3 runs to 15 residues. The DNA of the CDR3 is TGTGCCACCTATGGCAAGGGACAGGGCGCGGAAAAACTGTTTTTT. This translates into CATYGKGQGAEKLFF.

Remarks on this clone: At one of its ends the junction is not consistent with the germline gene, which may arise from a read error. The CDR3 sequence: CASRLGQQDNQPQHF. CDR3 DNA sequence: TGTGCCAGCAGGTTGGGACAGCAAGACAATCAGCCCCAGCATTTT. The gene calls are TRBV5-5 and TRBJ1-5; 7 bases are a match to TRBD1. CDR3 length equals 15 residues. Germline V gene data show CDR1 as SGHKS and CDR2 as YYEKEE (reference sequence). Full variable domain (missing parts from reference TRBV5-5 and TRBJ1-5): DAGVTQSPTHLIKTRGQQVTLRCSPISGHKSVSWYQQVLGQGPQFIFQYYEKEERGRGNFPDRFSARQFPNYSSELNVNALLLGDSALYLCASRLGQQDNQPQHFGDGTRLSIL.

The rearrangement uses TRBV3-1 (or the pseudogene TRBV3-2) and TRBJ1-5; D is ambiguous. Germline values: CDR1 LGHDT, CDR2 YNNKEL (reference sequence). This CDR3 comprises 13 residues. Trimming removed 0 bases from V and 4 bases from J, with 4 bases in between. The CDR3 is CASSQDINQPQHF. The CDR3 bases are TGTGCCAGCAGCCAAGATATTAATCAGCCCCAGCATTTT.

This clone occurred once. The genes are TRBV12-3 or TRBV12-4 and TRBJ1-1, with TRBD1 as a possible D gene (5 bases). The CDR3 consists of 12 residues. V was shortened by 5 bases and J by 5 bases, with 9 bases between the two germline ends. For the CDR3, the DNA is TGTGCCAGCAGTCCTCAGGGTACTGAAGCTTTCTTT. Protein sequence: CASSPQGTEAFF.

This clone was seen a few times. The chain employs TRBV4-1 and TRBJ2-2; D is perhaps TRBD1 (6 bases). V shed 4 bases and J shed 0 bases, with 9 bases lying between them. Germline CDR1 MGHRA, CDR2 YSYEKL. This CDR3 is built from 15 residues. The CDR3 loop reads CASSRDKANTGELFF. CDR3 in DNA: TGCGCCAGCAGCCGGGACAAAGCGAACACCGGGGAGCTGTTTTTT.

The chain couples TRBV27 to TRBJ1-5; TRBD1 aligns across 8 bases. V lost 5 bases, J lost 7 bases, and 10 bases stayed unmatched. This CDR3 spans 15 amino acids. The germline gives CDR1 MNHEY, CDR2 SMNVEV (reference sequence). The CDR3 bases are TGTGCCAGCAGTGCGGACAGGGATTATGGGCAGCCCCAGCATTTT. This translates into CASSADRDYGQPQHF.

The chain uses TRBV11-3 and TRBJ1-6, with TRBD1 matching 7 bases. The CDR3 runs 14 residues. V was pared by 2 bases and J by 8 bases, with 3 bases of the junction left unmatched. Per germline, CDR1 SGHNT and CDR2 YENEEA. The chain's CDR3 is CASSLTGEDSPLHF. The CDR3 DNA is TGTGCCAGCAGCTTAACAGGGGAGGATTCACCCCTCCACTTT.

This sequence joins TRBV18 and TRBJ2-7; D is undetermined. The germline gives CDR1 KGHSH, CDR2 LQKENI. V gave up 3 bases and J gave up 2 bases, with 8 bases separating them. This CDR3 spans 13 amino acids. The CDR3 spells CASSPAGPYEQYF. In nucleotides, the CDR3 is TGTGCCAGCTCACCGGCAGGCCCCTACGAGCAGTACTTC.

The V and J genes are TRBV4-1 and TRBJ1-5; 8 bases are a match to TRBD1. Germline V gene data show CDR1 as MGHRA and CDR2 as YSYEKL. This CDR3 has 16 amino acids. V lost 1 base to trimming and J lost 8 bases; unmatched junction nucleotides: 10. The CDR3 region is CASSQGQGPSEEPQHF. As DNA, the CDR3 is TGCGCCAGCAGCCAAGGACAGGGGCCGAGTGAGGAGCCCCAGCATTTT.

The rearrangement joins TRBV27 to TRBJ2-3; TRBD1 might be the D (6 bases). Germline-derived CDR1 and CDR2 are MNHEY and SMNVEV (reference sequence). The CDR3 contains 13 residues. V dropped 4 bases and J dropped 4 bases, with 9 bases sitting between them. The CDR3 nucleotides are TGTGCCAGCAGTTCCAGGGGAGCAGATACGCAGTATTTT. Its protein is CASSSRGADTQYF.

The V gene is TRBV7-9, the J gene TRBJ1-2; 8 bases align to TRBD1. This CDR3 has 16 residues. Trimming took 5 bases from V and 4 from J; bases not matched to a gene: 12. Looked up from germline, CDR1 is SEHNR and CDR2 is FQNEAQ (reference sequence). CDR3 in amino acids: CASSTDRAAPSYGYTF. The DNA for the CDR3 is TGTGCCAGCAGCACGGACAGGGCCGCCCCATCCTATGGCTACACCTTC.

This chain connects TRBV4-1 to TRBJ2-1; 14 nucleotides align to TRBD2. Trimming took 2 bases from V and 0 from J; bases not matched to a gene: 9. This CDR3 comprises 20 residues. CDR1 and CDR2 from the germline V gene are MGHRA and YSYEKL. The CDR3 sequence: CASSQTRLAGGHDSYNEQFF. The CDR3 nucleotides are TGCGCCAGCAGCCAAACCAGACTAGCGGGGGGGCACGACTCCTACAATGAGCAGTTCTTC.

V usage is TRBV10-3 and J usage is TRBJ2-3; perhaps TRBD1 as D (5 bases). The germline V and J ends were trimmed by 11 bases and 3 bases, with 18 bases remaining between them. CDR3 length: 14 residues. Germline V gene sequence: CDR1 ENHRY, CDR2 SYGVKD. The CDR3 here is CASKGGKGTDTQYF. The CDR3 DNA reads as TGTGCCTCCAAGGGCGGTAAGGGGACAGATACGCAGTATTTT.

The table lists this clone with a few counts. CDR3 coding DNA: TGTGCCAGCAGGACCAGGGGCGCGAACACCGGGGAGCTGTTTTTT. Amino acid sequence: CASRTRGANTGELFF. The chain is built from TRBV6-5 and TRBJ2-2; a possible D gene is TRBD1 (6 bases). The CDR3 runs 15 residues. V lost 6 bases to trimming and J lost 0 bases, with 11 bases between them. Germline CDR1 reads MNHEY; CDR2 reads SVGAGI.

The chain joins TRBV5-1 to TRBJ1-2; 7 bases line up with TRBD1. The CDR3 is made up of 11 amino acids. Germline-derived CDR1 and CDR2 are SGHRS and YFSETQ. V gave up 5 bases and J gave up 8 bases; unmatched junction bases: 3. The CDR3 coding sequence is TGCGCCAGCAGGGACAGGCGGGGCTACACCTTC. The encoded protein is CASRDRRGYTF.

The CDR3 is CASSLLDYSPLHF. The CDR3, as DNA: TGTGCCAGCAGCTTATTGGACTATTCACCCCTCCACTTT. This sequence joins TRBV11-2 and TRBJ1-6, with no clear D. V was cut by 2 bases and J by 8 bases, with 7 bases left in between. The CDR3 runs to 13 residues. Germline CDR1 SGHAT, CDR2 FQNNGV.

This chain connects TRBV10-2 to TRBJ1-1; D is undetermined. V gave up 3 bases and J gave up 1 base, with 6 bases separating them. This CDR3 has 13 residues. Germline CDR1 WSHSY, CDR2 SAAADI. This CDR3 reads CASSDRENTEAFF. CDR3 bases: TGCGCCAGCAGTGATCGGGAGAACACTGAAGCTTTCTTT.

V usage is TRBV5-1 and J usage is TRBJ1-6; TRBD1 might be the D (6 bases). The germline V and J ends were trimmed by 4 bases and 7 bases, with 12 bases remaining between them. The CDR3 has 14 amino acids. Germline CDR1 SGHRS, CDR2 YFSETQ. Here the CDR3 reads CASSPQGQNSPLHF. In nucleotides, the CDR3 is TGCGCCAGCAGCCCGCAGGGGCAGAATTCACCCCTCCACTTT.

The rearrangement uses TRBV5-1 and TRBJ2-1, with a possible D match to TRBD1 (6 bases). The V end was cut by 0 bases, the J end by 2 bases, with 12 bases between. Germline values: CDR1 SGHRS, CDR2 YFSETQ. This CDR3 contains 16 residues. The CDR3 is CASSLASRGPYNEQFF. The DNA for the CDR3 is TGCGCCAGCAGCTTGGCAAGCAGGGGCCCCTACAATGAGCAGTTCTTC.

The chain uses TRBV9 and TRBJ1-4, with D maybe TRBD1 (6 bases). The ends were cut back, 4 bases at V and 6 bases at J, with 13 bases in the middle. CDR3 length: 14 residues. Germline V lookup: CDR1 SGDLS, CDR2 YYNGEE. The chain's CDR3 is CASSIGGADEKLFF. For the CDR3, the DNA is TGTGCCAGCAGCATTGGGGGGGCCGATGAAAAACTGTTTTTT. Variable domain in full (rest from reference TRBV9 and TRBJ1-4): DSGVTQTPKHLITATGQRVTLRCSPRSGDLSVYWYQQSLDQGLQFLIQYYNGEERAKGNILERFSAQQFPDLHSELNLSSLELGDSALYFCASSIGGADEKLFFGSGTQLSVL.

The chain has TRBV2 and TRBJ1-5; 7 bases match TRBD1. The trim removed 3 bases at V and 4 bases at J, leaving 3 bases unmatched. CDR1 and CDR2 (germline): SNHLY, FYNNEI. The CDR3 is 14 residues long. This chain's CDR3 is CASSEGTANQPQHF. For the CDR3, the DNA is TGTGCCAGCAGTGAGGGGACAGCGAATCAGCCCCAGCATTTT.

The J gene is TRBJ1-1, the V gene TRBV19; D unclear. V lost 0 bases to trimming and J lost 5 bases, with 7 bases between them. The CDR3 consists of 13 residues. From germline, CDR1 is LNHDA and CDR2 SQIVND (reference sequence). This CDR3 reads CASSIDRGTEAFF. Written as DNA, the CDR3 is TGTGCCAGTAGTATAGATCGGGGTACTGAAGCTTTCTTT.

As regards this clone: Relative to the germline gene, one junction end is altered; a read error may explain this. V and J are TRBV6-1 and TRBJ1-5; D is ambiguous. The germline V gene has CDR1 MNHNS and CDR2 SASEGT. The CDR3 length is 15 residues. The CDR3 sequence: CASREGRSSNQPQHF. The CDR3 nucleotides are TGTGCCAGCAGAGAAGGGAGATCCAGCAATCAGCCCCAGCATTTT.

A single count supports this clone. The V and J genes are TRBV10-2 and TRBJ1-1; D is unclear. V was trimmed by 7 bases and J by 1 base, leaving 13 bases between them. The length of the CDR3 is 14 residues. Germline V gene data show CDR1 as WSHSY and CDR2 as SAAADI. DNA for the CDR3: TGCGCCAGCAATTTGAGTGGTGGGAACACTGAAGCTTTCTTT. It specifies CASNLSGGNTEAFF.

This chain joins TRBV7-2 and TRBJ2-1; TRBD2 matches at 10 bases. Germline V gene data show CDR1 as SGHTA and CDR2 as FQGNSA. V lost 2 bases to trimming and J lost 8 bases; unmatched junction nucleotides: 6. The CDR3 length is 15 residues. In DNA form, the CDR3 reads TGTGCCAGCAGCTTAAAAGCGGGAGGGGGCCATGAGCAGTTCTTC. Translation: CASSLKAGGGHEQFF.

The V call is TRBV11-3, the J call TRBJ1-1; 12 bases align to TRBD1. Germline CDR1 and CDR2: SGHNT and YENEEA. The CDR3 runs 17 residues. J was trimmed by 1 base and V by 5 bases; bases with no gene match: 8. The CDR3 sequence is CASSPGQGASRNTEAFF. Written as DNA, the CDR3 is TGTGCCAGCAGCCCGGGACAGGGGGCGAGTAGGAACACTGAAGCTTTCTTT.

The chain couples TRBV5-6 to TRBJ2-3, with 10 bases fitting TRBD2. V gave up 3 bases and J gave up 5 bases; unmatched junction bases: 9. CDR1 and CDR2 (germline): SGHDT, YYEEEE. The CDR3 runs 16 residues. CDR3 residues: CASSSLAGGSKDTQYF. Written as DNA, the CDR3 is TGTGCCAGCAGCTCCTTAGCGGGAGGTAGTAAAGATACGCAGTATTTT. Combining the CDR3 with reference TRBV5-6 and TRBJ2-3 gives the whole variable domain DAGVTQSPTHLIKTRGQQVTLRCSPKSGHDTVSWYQQALGQGPQFIFQYYEEEERQRGNFPDRFSGHQFPNYSSELNVNALLLGDSALYLCASSSLAGGSKDTQYFGPGTRLTVL.